The 16 T cell receptor beta chains reported below all come from one sample, sequenced in a study of blood T cells in healthy people across ages (dated by TCRdb to 2015 to 2017). The library came from 5' RACE. A second PCR of roughly 7 to 11 cycles was performed with a sample-barcoded 5' primer and a J-beta primer mix. TCRdb redid the processing of the public reads, applying fastp at Q25 and MiXCR, and retained in-frame beta chains. When rows share a CDR3 protein, they turn into one entry using the most common DNA and genes. The sample contains approximately 2,000,000 distinct CDR3 sequences, approximately 40% of them found a single time. Approximately 22% of the sample comes from the top ten. What was sequenced was blood. These TCRs come from a human donor in good health.

This clonotype was detected only a few times. The V call is TRBV5-1, the J call TRBJ2-5; D unresolved. CDR3 length equals 15 residues. Trimming stripped 4 bases from V and 0 bases from J, with 13 bases between. The germline V gene encodes CDR1 SGHRS and CDR2 YFSETQ. CDR3 in amino acids: CASSDLQPYQETQYF. In DNA form, the CDR3 reads TGCGCCAGCAGCGATCTCCAACCGTACCAAGAGACCCAGTACTTC.

This clonotype was counted a few times. The chain couples TRBV20-1 to TRBJ2-7, with no clear D. Trimming took 4 bases from V and 2 from J, leaving 9 bases between them. The length of the CDR3 is 12 residues. Germline V gives CDR1 DFQATT, CDR2 SNEGSKA (reference sequence). The CDR3 sequence is CSAMRSAYEQYF. The CDR3 DNA follows: TGCAGTGCTATGAGGAGCGCCTACGAGCAGTACTTC.

Only a few counts were recorded for this clonotype. V usage is TRBV11-3 and J usage is TRBJ2-3; D is ambiguous. The CDR3 spans 17 residues. Looked up from germline, CDR1 is SGHNT and CDR2 is YENEEA. Trimming pared 5 bases from V and 3 bases from J, leaving 21 bases between. The CDR3: CASSPLARLQATDTQYF. CDR3 bases: TGTGCCAGCAGCCCTCTCGCTAGACTCCAAGCGACAGATACGCAGTATTTT.

This chain joins TRBV20-1 and TRBJ1-5; TRBD1 agrees at 10 bases. The CDR3 is made up of 16 amino acids. The germline V gene encodes CDR1 DFQATT and CDR2 SNEGSKA (reference sequence). V was clipped by 6 bases and J by 4 bases; unmatched bases: 12. As DNA, the CDR3 is TGCAGTGCCCGGCGGACAGGGGGTTACCTAAATCAGCCCCAGCATTTT. Encoded protein: CSARRTGGYLNQPQHF.

The V call is TRBV7-8, the J call TRBJ1-4; D is unclear. Per the germline V gene, CDR1 is SGHVS and CDR2 is FQNEAQ. The CDR3 length is 15 residues. The ends were cut back, 5 bases at V and 1 base at J, with 11 bases in the middle. The DNA for the CDR3 is TGTGCCAGCAGCCCTCGGACCGAAACTAATGAAAAACTGTTTTTT. Encoded protein: CASSPRTETNEKLFF.

V is TRBV20-1 and J is TRBJ1-2; TRBD1 is a possible D gene (6 bases). Germline loops: CDR1 DFQATT, CDR2 SNEGSKA (reference sequence). The CDR3 sequence is 13 residues long. Trimming removed 6 bases from V and 6 bases from J, with 17 bases in between. CDR3: CSAPSGEGDGYTF. The CDR3 DNA reads as TGCAGTGCCCCTTCAGGGGAGGGAGATGGCTACACCTTC.

The genes are TRBV6-5 and TRBJ2-1; 15 positions agree with TRBD2. The end of the DNA is better explained by TRBJ2-7, so the J call may be wrong. The CDR3 consists of 16 residues. The germline V gene has CDR1 MNHEY and CDR2 SVGAGI. In DNA, the CDR3 is TGTGCCAGCAGTCCGGGGACTAGCGGGGGGTACAATGAGCAGTACTTC. Its protein product is CASSPGTSGGYNEQYF.

This clonotype has just a few counts. The V call is TRBV10-3, the J call TRBJ1-1; 10 bases are shared with TRBD1. V dropped 6 bases and J dropped 1; count of bases not matched to a gene: 5. Germline CDR1 and CDR2: ENHRY and SYGVKD. The CDR3 runs 15 residues. CDR3 coding DNA: TGTGCCATCAGCTGGGACAGGGGCCCGAACACTGAAGCTTTCTTT. It encodes CAISWDRGPNTEAFF.

The chain combines TRBV18 with TRBJ1-2; D may be TRBD1 (5 bases). Trimming removed 3 bases at V and 6 bases at J, with 11 bases between. The CDR3 loop spans 13 amino acids. Germline-derived CDR1 and CDR2 are KGHSH and LQKENI. DNA for the CDR3: TGTGCCAGCTCACCGGGCAGGGAGGATGGCTACACCTTC. Protein: CASSPGREDGYTF.

This clonotype was seen more than once but under ten times. The genes are TRBV7-2 and TRBJ2-1; D ambiguous. Germline values: CDR1 SGHTA, CDR2 FQGNSA. The CDR3 loop spans 14 amino acids. V lost 2 bases and J lost 7, with 12 bases in between. The CDR3 reads CASSLRPGGNEQFF. For the CDR3, the DNA is TGTGCCAGCAGCTTAAGGCCAGGTGGGAATGAGCAGTTCTTC.

There are a few counts of this clonotype. The genes are TRBV7-2 and TRBJ2-3, with D uncertain. CDR3 size: 13 residues. V gave up 6 bases and J gave up 4 bases, with 11 bases separating them. The germline V gene has CDR1 SGHTA and CDR2 FQGNSA. The CDR3 region has the DNA TGTGCCAGCAGTTTGCGGCTAGCAGATACGCAGTATTTT. It encodes CASSLRLADTQYF.

Turning to this clonotype: A much bigger clone sits one base away, suggesting this may be a read error. This chain connects TRBV12-3 or TRBV12-4 to TRBJ2-7; TRBD1 matches at 7 bases. The CDR3 is made up of 13 amino acids. The CDR3 is CVSSPGQFYEQYF. The CDR3 bases are TGTGTCAGCAGTCCGGGACAGTTCTACGAGCAGTACTTC.

The chain links TRBV12-3 or TRBV12-4 to TRBJ1-1; weak D call: TRBD1 (6 bases). Deletions cut 0 bases from V and 8 bases from J, with 19 bases between. CDR3 length: 16 amino acids. CDR3 in amino acids: CASSLAGRTVRAEAFF. DNA for the CDR3: TGTGCCAGCAGTTTAGCAGGGAGGACAGTGCGCGCCGAAGCTTTCTTT.

The V and J genes are TRBV25-1 and TRBJ1-2; TRBD1 agrees at 7 bases. The length of the CDR3 is 16 residues. V shed 6 bases and J 5 bases; nucleotides not matched to a gene: 15. Per germline, CDR1 MGHDK and CDR2 SYGVNS. As DNA, the CDR3 is TGTGCCAGCAGACCCCCGACCGGCGGGACAGCGTATGGCTACACCTTC. As protein: CASRPPTGGTAYGYTF.

This clonotype was counted many times. V is TRBV4-1 and J is TRBJ2-6; D is uncertain. The CDR3 runs 17 residues. The V end lost 0 bases, the J end lost 0 bases, and 9 bases lay between the germline ends. Germline V CDR1 and CDR2: MGHRA, YSYEKL. The CDR3 DNA is TGCGCCAGCAGCCAAGATCTCGTATTCTCTGGGGCCAACGTCCTGACTTTC. It codes for CASSQDLVFSGANVLTF.

The chain has TRBV7-9 and TRBJ2-6, with D perhaps matching TRBD2 (5 bases). Germline CDR1 SEHNR, CDR2 FQNEAQ (reference sequence). V lost 2 bases to trimming and J lost 0 bases, with 14 bases between them. The CDR3 sequence is 18 residues long. CDR3 loop: CASSLLGVEYSGANVLTF. CDR3 bases: TGTGCCAGCAGCTTACTCGGGGTAGAGTACTCTGGGGCCAACGTCCTGACTTTC.